Listed below are T cell receptor beta chains from one sample, sequenced in a study of molecular identifiers for immune sequencing clone quantification. TCRdb recomputed calls from the PCR reads with MiXCR, one row per CDR3 protein. The table has about 640,000 distinct CDR3 sequences, just under 20% seen once. Sequenced input: naive CD8+ T cells from blood, with Jurkat cell RNA spiked in. The origin of the receptors is a human donor in good health. Some libraries in this study had Jurkat cell RNA spiked in. Each CDR3 is given without its conserved first and last residue. Each record gives: V gene, J gene, CDR3 protein.

V gene: TRBV7-9
J gene: TRBJ2-1
CDR3 protein: ASTLDPRTPGNEQF

V gene: TRBV12-3/TRBV12-4
J gene: TRBJ2-3
CDR3 protein: ASRPSWDRQSTDTQY

V gene: TRBV2
J gene: TRBJ1-1
CDR3 protein: ASSESPYRAFNTEAF

V gene: TRBV7-9
J gene: TRBJ2-3
CDR3 protein: ASSSQQDTQY

V gene: TRBV27
J gene: TRBJ1-2
CDR3 protein: ASSLQRQGAVYGYT

V gene: TRBV27
J gene: TRBJ2-7
CDR3 protein: ASSLGSAYEQY

V gene: TRBV30
J gene: TRBJ1-5
CDR3 protein: AWSVGQPQH

V gene: TRBV25-1
J gene: TRBJ2-7
CDR3 protein: ASSEFLFEQY

V gene: TRBV6-2/TRBV6-3
J gene: TRBJ2-4
CDR3 protein: ASSYKGLAKNIQY

V gene: TRBV29-1
J gene: TRBJ1-1
CDR3 protein: SARSAEAF

V gene: TRBV11-1
J gene: TRBJ2-3
CDR3 protein: ASSLFRGTDTQY

V gene: TRBV6-5
J gene: TRBJ1-1
CDR3 protein: AIMRGTGDYTEAF

V gene: TRBV12-5
J gene: TRBJ2-3
CDR3 protein: ASGLPRDQLAGGTDTQY

V gene: TRBV6-5
J gene: TRBJ2-7
CDR3 protein: ASSYSYTSGEQY

V gene: TRBV4-2
J gene: TRBJ2-1
CDR3 protein: ASSPEVVAGGLYNEQS

V gene: TRBV12-3/TRBV12-4
J gene: TRBJ2-3
CDR3 protein: ASSLTLGSGSTKY

V gene: TRBV27
J gene: TRBJ2-6
CDR3 protein: ASSLRLSGANVLT

V gene: TRBV11-3
J gene: TRBJ2-7
CDR3 protein: ASSSDTGTYEQY

V gene: TRBV28
J gene: TRBJ1-1
CDR3 protein: ASSPYGTGGRTEAF

V gene: TRBV6-5
J gene: TRBJ2-2
CDR3 protein: ASSYSGTGELF

V gene: TRBV7-9
J gene: TRBJ2-7
CDR3 protein: ASTGSALYEQY

V gene: TRBV5-4
J gene: TRBJ2-7
CDR3 protein: ASSVTGTDYEQY

V gene: TRBV6-2/TRBV6-3
J gene: TRBJ2-2
CDR3 protein: ASSYPPGSTGELF